This T cell receptor (beta chain) emerged from a study of response to subunit inactivated influenza vaccine (dated 2018 in TCRdb). Some background on the complete study: To follow how T cells responded to a trivalent subunit inactivated influenza vaccine, the researchers relied on deep quantitative profiling of the T cell receptor repertoire.

Comments on this clonotype: The clone's antigen remains unknown. Nothing much larger sits one base from this clone, and base qualities are not available.

The library relied on RT-PCR. Sequencing was carried out with an Illumina HiSeq 2500. TCRdb itself trimmed the public reads at Q25 with fastp, ran MiXCR and retained productive beta chains. CDR3 protein duplicates are merged, each entry listing the most common genes and DNA. This sample holds roughly 520,000 distinct CDR3 sequences; roughly 25% were observed only once. Approximately 1.9% of the sample belongs to the ten largest clones. Summary of the overall study and its limitations: It was suggested by the authors that each seasonal influenza vaccination may recruit only a limited number of new T cells.

This receptor was obtained from a man aged 45-65 years who received an inactivated influenza vaccine. Donor details come from another sample of the same person, matched by shared clones. Here the sequenced sample was CD4+ T cells sorted from PBMCs, taken 4 to 6 days after vaccination.

Read as DNA, the sequence is TGTGCCATCAGTGAGTCAGGGCAGGGCCATGAAAAACTGTTTTTT. It translates as CAISESGQGHEKLFF. This receptor chain uses TRBV10-3 and TRBJ1-4, with a weak D call of TRBD1 (5 bases match). V was cut back by 0 bases and J by 6 bases, leaving a gap of 11 bases between them. Sequences ENHRY (CDR1) and SYGVKD (CDR2) are obtained from the germline V gene. The CDR3 goes from the cysteine to the phenylalanine over 15 residues. Of all the DNA, just the CDR3 is kept, 45 bases in frame from base 1.